This T cell receptor (beta chain) was observed in a study of shared clonotypes between healthy human individuals. The donors were all Caucasian adults (living in Nashville, Tennessee). The repertoire was sequenced with immunoSEQ multiplex PCR; TCRdb's copy has only in-frame clones and lacks some. The sample consists of approximately 2,000,000 clones, around 90% of them appearing once. This clone came up a few times. This sequence was found in a young man in good health. Some clones in this sample may be carry-over from other donors' samples. The source material was naive CD4+ T cells from PBMCs. The sample's subset: CD45RA+ positively selected.

The DNA of the CDR3 is TGTGCCAGCAGCTTGGACAGGGCTCAGCCCCAGCATTTT. This codes for CASSLDRAQPQHF. V and J are TRBV7-9 and TRBJ1-5, with TRBD1 matching over 8 bases. CDR1 is SEHNR, CDR2 FQNEAQ, per germline (reference sequence). This CDR3 contains 13 residues. After removal of 3 bases from V and 6 bases from J, the junction contained 1 base not matched to a gene. Full variable domain (outside the CDR3, taken from reference TRBV7-9 and TRBJ1-5): DTGVSQNPRHKITKRGQNVTFRCDPISEHNRLYWYRQTLGQGPEFLTYFQNEAQLEKSRLLSDRFSAERPKGSFSTLEIQRTEQGDSAMYLCASSLDRAQPQHFGDGTRLSIL.